Detailed here is one TCR beta chain. Its antigen is currently unknown. These data originate in a study of T cell responses to AZD1222 COVID-19 vaccine. Study outcomes and limitations: Researchers took repertoire samples only after the peak T cell response had come. CD4 TCRs associated with vaccination spanned spike, dominating at 160-218 and 743-854. It should be noted that donors were predominantly white British and more often female, and clonal diversity was possibly underestimated.

The protocol was immunoSEQ multiplex PCR, while the TCRdb copy is restricted to in-frame clones and leaves out a portion. The data show 86,000 or so clones, 90% seen once. The germline gives CDR1 SEHNR, CDR2 FQNEAQ (reference sequence). The CDR3 runs to 15 residues. The V and J ends lost 3 bases and 8 bases respectively, with 19 bases between them. The clonotype was recovered from an adult in good health. The chain couples TRBV7-9 to TRBJ1-2, with TRBD1 as a possible D gene (5 bases). Here the sequenced sample was peripheral blood, taken on day 0 of AZD1222 vaccination. In DNA form, the CDR3 reads TGTGCCAGCAGCTTTCAACGGGACGGAGTCTGGGGCTACACCTTC. Residues: CASSFQRDGVWGYTF.